What follows is one TCR beta chain and its context. Time point here: blood 2 weeks post-SBRT. Treatment meaning: 15 Gy SBRT to primary tumor, nephrectomy 4 weeks later. The tumor was a clear cell renal cell carcinoma. Per germline, CDR1 ENHRY and CDR2 SYGVKD. This CDR3 comprises 14 residues. V trimming: 2 bases; J trimming: 3 bases; junction bases outside the gene matches: 4. Produced via immunoSEQ multiplex PCR; TCRdb's table is partial and in-frame only. This sample carries about 120,000 clones, around 80% of them seen once, and the ten largest clones take 5.8%. The entry originates in a study of radiation and T cells in renal cell carcinoma.

The sequence came from a man aged 50-59 years with renal cell carcinoma. The sequencing here drew on blood, taken from a patient whose treatment included radiotherapy and nephrectomy. This chain connects TRBV10-3 to TRBJ2-7; TRBD1 matches at 7 bases. The CDR3 bases are TGTGCCATCAGTGAGAAAGGGGGCGGCTACGAGCAGTACTTC. Amino acid sequence: CAISEKGGGYEQYF.